The 23 T cell receptor beta chains below all came from one sample that was sequenced in a study of T cell repertoires in cytomegalovirus infection. Their antigens are not known. TCRdb reprocessed the reads with MiXCR, giving one entry per CDR3 protein. This sample carries about 770,000 distinct CDR3 sequences, under 35% of them seen once, and the ten largest clones take approximately 14%. The input for sequencing was cultured CD8+ T cells from PBMCs, taken from culture after CMV antigen stimulation. The receptors shown here come from a human donor in good health (CMV status not recorded). Some clones in this sample may be carry-over from other donors' samples.

The chain couples TRBV19 to TRBJ2-7; D may be TRBD1 (6 bases). The CDR3 length is 12 residues. With 3 bases removed from V and 3 bases from J, the gap between germline ends came to 6 bases. Germline CDR1 is LNHDA and CDR2 is SQIVND (reference sequence). CDR3 sequence: CASSMTGYEQYF. CDR3 coding DNA: TGTGCCAGTAGTATGACAGGCTACGAGCAGTACTTC.

This chain connects TRBV19 to TRBJ1-5; D possibly corresponds to TRBD1 (6 bases). The CDR3 sequence is 14 residues long. CDR1 LNHDA and CDR2 SQIVND come from the germline V gene (reference sequence). Trimming removed 6 bases at V and 5 bases at J, with 14 bases between. In nucleotides, the CDR3 is TGTGCCAGTAGGCTCGACGGGGGCCATCAGCCCCAGCATTTT. Translated, it gives CASRLDGGHQPQHF.

The chain has TRBV10-3 and TRBJ2-1; the match to TRBD1 covers 9 bases. In germline, CDR1 is ENHRY, CDR2 SYGVKD. This CDR3 has 16 residues. The J segment lost 4 bases and the V segment lost 0 bases, leaving 4 bases of the junction unmatched. CDR3 nucleotides: TGTGCCATCAGTGAGTCGGGACAGGGACATTACAATGAGCAGTTCTTC. This gives the protein CAISESGQGHYNEQFF.

The chain employs TRBV19 and TRBJ1-1, with 9 bases matching TRBD1. This CDR3 comprises 18 residues. CDR1 is LNHDA and CDR2 is SQIVND in the germline V gene (reference sequence). Trimming cost V 3 bases and J 0 bases; bases outside gene matches: 11. The CDR3 DNA reads TGTGCCAGTAGTATCCACGGGACAGGGTTACGCATGAACACTGAAGCTTTCTTT. This sequence encodes CASSIHGTGLRMNTEAFF.

The genes are TRBV7-8 and TRBJ1-5; D is possibly TRBD1 (5 bases). This CDR3 region has 15 residues. V lost 2 bases and J 4 bases, leaving 12 bases between the germline ends. Germline lookup yields CDR1 SGHVS and CDR2 FQNEAQ. CDR3 amino acids: CASSLWGFGNQPQHF. CDR3 DNA: TGTGCCAGCAGCTTATGGGGGTTCGGGAATCAGCCCCAGCATTTT.

This clonotype was detected many times. The chain combines TRBV27 with TRBJ2-1; possibly TRBD2 for D (5 bases). Germline CDR1 is MNHEY and CDR2 is SMNVEV (reference sequence). V lost 6 bases, J lost 0 bases, and 6 bases lay in between. This CDR3 is 13 amino acids long. Written as DNA, the CDR3 is TGTGCCAGCAGCCGGGGCTCCTACAATGAGCAGTTCTTC. Translating it yields CASSRGSYNEQFF.

Remarks on this clonotype: The CDR3 does not close with the conserved phenylalanine or tryptophan, likely indicating a read error. The J gene is TRBJ2-3, the V gene TRBV7-6, with 7 bases matching TRBD2. Germline lookup yields CDR1 SGHVS and CDR2 FNYEAQ. The CDR3 spans 16 residues. The J segment lost 4 bases and the V segment lost 5 bases, leaving 12 bases of the junction unmatched. Written as DNA, the CDR3 is TGTGCCAGCAGCGTGTCCCCACGGGGGGACTCAGATACGCAGTATCTT. Translated: CASSVSPRGDSDTQYL.

The rearrangement uses TRBV10-2 and TRBJ1-1; D is perhaps TRBD1 (5 bases). Germline V gene sequence: CDR1 WSHSY, CDR2 SAAADI. The CDR3 contains 17 residues. The ends were cut back, 2 bases at V and 0 bases at J, with 16 bases in the middle. CDR3 region: CASSEGAWPGLNTEAFF. The CDR3 DNA follows: TGCGCCAGCAGTGAGGGGGCATGGCCCGGGCTGAACACTGAAGCTTTCTTT.

The chain uses TRBV10-3 and TRBJ2-7; D is possibly TRBD2 (5 bases). Germline CDR1 ENHRY, CDR2 SYGVKD. This CDR3 is 16 amino acids long. V dropped 8 bases and J dropped 2 bases, with 22 bases sitting between them. CDR3 protein: CAIGKLRRGKAYEQYF. CDR3 DNA: TGTGCCATCGGAAAACTTCGTCGGGGAAAGGCCTACGAGCAGTACTTC.

This clonotype was counted between two and nine times. The chain uses TRBV12-3 or TRBV12-4 and TRBJ2-2, with D tentatively TRBD2 (5 bases). The V gene lost 3 bases and the J gene lost 4 bases, with 18 bases spanning the gap. The CDR3 is 17 residues long. CDR3 coding DNA: TGTGCCAGCAGTTTGCGGGTGAGCAGGTCGGGCACCGGGGAGCTGTTTTTT. The encoded protein is CASSLRVSRSGTGELFF.

Ten or more counts support this clonotype. This chain joins TRBV7-6 and TRBJ2-7; TRBD1 might be the D (6 bases). The ends were cut back, 1 base at V and 6 bases at J, with 10 bases in the middle. The CDR3 loop spans 13 amino acids. From germline, CDR1 is SGHVS and CDR2 FNYEAQ. Here the CDR3 DNA reads TGTGCCAGCAGCTTAGGACCACAGGGCGAGCAGTACGTC. Translating gives CASSLGPQGEQYV.

This chain uses TRBV19 with TRBJ2-1; D is tentatively TRBD1 or TRBD2 (5 bases each). The V gene lost 0 bases and the J gene lost 3 bases, with 12 bases spanning the gap. Germline CDR1 and CDR2: LNHDA and SQIVND (reference sequence). This CDR3 comprises 16 residues. CDR3 DNA: TGTGCCAGTAGTATAGAGGGGACCGCGAACTACAATGAGCAGTTCTTC. Encoded protein: CASSIEGTANYNEQFF. Complete variable domain (other parts from reference TRBV19 and TRBJ2-1): DGGITQSPKYLFRKEGQNVTLSCEQNLNHDAMYWYRQDPGQGLRLIYYSQIVNDFQKGDIAEGYSVSREKKESFPLTVTSAQKNPTAFYLCASSIEGTANYNEQFFGPGTRLTVL.

This clonotype was recorded a few times. The chain joins TRBV6-1 to TRBJ2-7; D not certain. The V gene's germline CDR1 is MNHNS and CDR2 SASEGT. The CDR3 runs 14 residues. Trimming took 1 base from V and 3 from J, leaving 10 bases between them. CDR3 nucleotides: TGTGCCAGCAGTGAAGAGGCCAGGATCTACGAGCAGTACTTC. Encoded protein: CASSEEARIYEQYF.

This clonotype has just one count. The chain carries TRBV27 and TRBJ1-1, with D uncertain. Germline CDR1 and CDR2: MNHEY and SMNVEV (reference sequence). Between the trimmed V and J ends, which lost 3 bases and 4 bases, there was a span of 15 bases. The CDR3 length is 15 residues. The CDR3 nucleotides read TGTGCCAGCAGTTTCCTCTTCCGGGGAGGCACTGAAGCTTTCTTT. Translating it yields CASSFLFRGGTEAFF.

V is TRBV19 and J is TRBJ1-5, with D possibly being TRBD1 (6 bases). CDR1 and CDR2 from the germline V gene are LNHDA and SQIVND (reference sequence). Trimming left V 2 bases short and J 5 bases short, with 13 bases between. The CDR3 is 15 amino acids. This CDR3 reads CASSIKGGPDQPQHF. CDR3 DNA: TGTGCCAGTAGTATAAAAGGGGGTCCGGATCAGCCCCAGCATTTT.

This clonotype was seen a handful of times. The gene calls are TRBV5-1 and TRBJ1-2; TRBD1 matches at 8 bases. V gave up 0 bases and J gave up 2 bases; unmatched junction bases: 3. This CDR3 is 15 amino acids long. Per the germline V gene, CDR1 is SGHRS and CDR2 is YFSETQ. CDR3 residues: CASSLEAGGNYGYTF. Here the CDR3 DNA reads TGCGCCAGCAGCTTGGAGGCAGGGGGCAACTATGGCTACACCTTC.

This sequence joins TRBV19 and TRBJ1-1; a possible D gene is TRBD1 (5 bases). Trimming stripped 4 bases from V and 3 bases from J, with 9 bases between. CDR1 and CDR2 from the germline V gene are LNHDA and SQIVND (reference sequence). This CDR3 spans 13 amino acids. The CDR3 region is CASSRGVDTEAFF. Here the CDR3 DNA reads TGTGCCAGTAGTAGAGGGGTCGACACTGAAGCTTTCTTT.

This chain connects TRBV7-9 to TRBJ2-5; D not certain. This CDR3 is built from 13 residues. Germline loops: CDR1 SEHNR, CDR2 FQNEAQ (reference sequence). Trimming removed 7 bases at V and 1 base at J, with 10 bases between. This CDR3 is CASIGGSQETQYF. Written as DNA, the CDR3 is TGTGCCAGCATTGGTGGTTCCCAAGAGACCCAGTACTTC. Together with reference TRBV7-9 and TRBJ2-5, the CDR3 gives the full variable domain: DTGVSQNPRHKITKRGQNVTFRCDPISEHNRLYWYRQTLGQGPEFLTYFQNEAQLEKSRLLSDRFSAERPKGSFSTLEIQRTEQGDSAMYLCASIGGSQETQYFGPGTRLLVL.

This clonotype was counted between two and nine times. The genes are TRBV7-3 and TRBJ2-5; 9 bases align to TRBD1. The CDR3 is 14 amino acids. Germline loops: CDR1 SGHTA, CDR2 FQGTGA. With V trimmed by 6 bases and J by 3 bases, 5 bases remained unmatched. The CDR3 DNA follows: TGTGCCAGCAGGAAGGGACAGGGTAAAGAGACCCAGTACTTC. Translating it yields CASRKGQGKETQYF.

This clonotype was recorded many times. V is TRBV7-8 and J is TRBJ2-6; 7 bases fit TRBD1. The junction had 5 bases not matched to a gene; V was cut back by 0 bases and J by 0 bases. CDR3 size: 18 residues. CDR1 and CDR2 from the germline V gene are SGHVS and FQNEAQ. The CDR3 reads CASSLAGQFLSGANVLTF. Written as DNA, the CDR3 is TGTGCCAGCAGCTTAGCGGGACAGTTTCTCTCTGGGGCCAACGTCCTGACTTTC. The full variable domain, with the rest looked up from reference TRBV7-8 and TRBJ2-6, is GAGVSQSPRYKVAKRGQDVALRCDPISGHVSLFWYQQALGQGPEFLTYFQNEAQLDKSGLPSDRFFAERPEGSVSTLKIQRTQQEDSAVYLCASSLAGQFLSGANVLTFGAGSRLTVL.

This clonotype was counted many times. V is TRBV12-3 or TRBV12-4 and J is TRBJ1-2; D is ambiguous. Trimming shortened V by 5 bases and J by 7 bases, and 11 bases separated the two germline ends. This CDR3 is 12 amino acids long. Here the CDR3 reads CASSPRVFGYTF. The CDR3 bases are TGTGCCAGCAGTCCGAGGGTGTTTGGCTACACCTTC.

This clonotype has at least ten counts. This chain connects TRBV7-6 to TRBJ1-1, with D perhaps TRBD1 (6 bases). There are 17 residues in the CDR3. Germline values: CDR1 SGHVS, CDR2 FNYEAQ. V shed 5 bases and J shed 1 base, with 20 bases lying between them. DNA of the CDR3: TGTGCCAGCAGCCCTGTCTTGGGGGGGCTTGGGAACACTGAAGCTTTCTTT. This codes for CASSPVLGGLGNTEAFF.

This clonotype was observed at least ten times. The chain combines TRBV7-2 with TRBJ2-7; no definite D call. The CDR3 runs 16 residues. CDR1 SGHTA and CDR2 FQGNSA come from the germline V gene. The V gene lost 5 bases and the J gene lost 0 bases, with 17 bases spanning the gap. CDR3 sequence reads: CASSQNIPPTSYEQYF. As DNA, the CDR3 is TGTGCCAGCAGCCAAAACATACCACCTACCTCCTACGAGCAGTACTTC.